The 29 T cell receptor beta chains below were found in one sample sequenced in a study of blood T cell repertoires in COVID-19. Here immunoSEQ multiplex PCR was the method, and the copy in TCRdb shows in-frame clones only, minus some. Here the sample spans around 250,000 clones, around 84% being singletons. The source material was PBMCs or T cells enriched from blood (not recorded which). The receptors stem from a man aged 18 to 29 who had recovered from COVID-19.

This chain joins TRBV7-2 and TRBJ2-7; D is possibly TRBD1 (6 bases). The CDR3 extends over 15 amino acids. The germline V gene encodes CDR1 SGHTA and CDR2 FQGNSA. The V gene lost 5 bases and the J gene lost 1 base, with 15 bases spanning the gap. In nucleotides, the CDR3 is TGTGCCAGCAGCCCCCAGGACAGAACGTCCTACGAGCAGTACTTC. Its translation is CASSPQDRTSYEQYF.

The sample holds a few counts of this clone. The rearrangement joins TRBV2 to TRBJ2-7; D remains ambiguous. In germline, CDR1 is SNHLY, CDR2 FYNNEI. Trimming removed 4 bases at V and 3 bases at J, with 4 bases between. CDR3 size: 11 residues. Here the CDR3 DNA reads TGTGCCAGCAGTGTTAGCTACGAGCAGTACTTC. Protein product: CASSVSYEQYF.

J is TRBJ2-7 and V is TRBV19; 7 nucleotides align to TRBD1. The length of the CDR3 is 16 residues. V was pared by 6 bases and J by 2 bases, with 13 bases of the junction left unmatched. Germline V gene data show CDR1 as LNHDA and CDR2 as SQIVND (reference sequence). CDR3: CASSTMTGIKPYEQYF. CDR3 sequence (DNA): TGTGCCAGTAGCACCATGACAGGGATTAAGCCCTACGAGCAGTACTTC.

The chain uses TRBV3-1 (or the pseudogene TRBV3-2) and TRBJ1-1, with D tentatively TRBD1 (5 bases). The CDR3 contains 11 residues. V lost 5 bases and J 11 bases, leaving 12 bases between the germline ends. In germline, CDR1 is LGHDT, CDR2 YNNKEL (reference sequence). This chain's CDR3 is CASSYMGTAFF. CDR3 DNA: TGTGCCAGCAGCTACATGGGGACTGCTTTCTTT.

CDR3 residues: CSATGDYYGYTF. In DNA, the CDR3 is TGCAGCGCCACGGGGGACTACTATGGCTACACCTTC. This chain connects TRBV29-1 to TRBJ1-2; a weak D match, TRBD1 (5 bases). Germline CDR1 reads SQVTM; CDR2 reads ANQGSEA. The V end lost 7 bases, the J end lost 3 bases, and 12 bases lay between the germline ends. This CDR3 has 12 amino acids.

The chain links TRBV10-1 to TRBJ2-1; 9 positions agree with TRBD1. CDR1 is WNHNN and CDR2 is SYGVQD in the germline V gene (reference sequence). The length of the CDR3 is 16 residues. With 6 bases clipped from V and 5 bases from J, the junction kept 11 bases outside the gene matches. CDR3 in DNA: TGCGCCAGCAGGCCGACAGGGGGGCGAATAAACAATGAGCAGTTCTTC. It specifies CASRPTGGRINNEQFF.

The chain has TRBV10-3 and TRBJ2-2; 11 positions match TRBD2. Trimming removed 0 bases from V and 0 bases from J; junction bases left unmatched: 3. Germline V CDR1 and CDR2: ENHRY, SYGVKD. The CDR3 has 18 residues. CDR3 nucleotide sequence: TGTGCCATCAGTGAGTCGCCTAGCGGGGGGCCGAACACCGGGGAGCTGTTTTTT. Protein product: CAISESPSGGPNTGELFF.

J is TRBJ1-5 and V is TRBV19; 10 nucleotides agree with TRBD1. The CDR3 covers 19 residues. Per the germline V gene, CDR1 is LNHDA and CDR2 is SQIVND (reference sequence). V gave up 0 bases and J gave up 7 bases; unmatched junction bases: 15. CDR3 nucleotides: TGTGCCAGTAGTATAGAGGGCGACAGGGGGCGCCTTTTCGTACAGCCCCAGCATTTT. This codes for CASSIEGDRGRLFVQPQHF. The full variable domain, rest sourced from reference TRBV19 and TRBJ1-5, is DGGITQSPKYLFRKEGQNVTLSCEQNLNHDAMYWYRQDPGQGLRLIYYSQIVNDFQKGDIAEGYSVSREKKESFPLTVTSAQKNPTAFYLCASSIEGDRGRLFVQPQHFGDGTRLSIL.

The J gene is TRBJ2-5, the V gene TRBV3-1 (or the pseudogene TRBV3-2), with 14 positions matching TRBD2. The CDR3 has 14 residues. Germline V CDR1 and CDR2: LGHDT, YNNKEL (reference sequence). Trimming at V came to 6 bases and at J to 3 bases, leaving 0 bases not matched to a gene. CDR3: CASRGLAGEETQYF. CDR3 sequence (DNA): TGTGCCAGCAGGGGACTAGCGGGGGAAGAGACCCAGTACTTC.

The chain couples TRBV19 to TRBJ2-3, with D unclear. Trimming took 7 bases from V and 2 from J, leaving 10 bases between them. Germline assignment: CDR1 LNHDA and CDR2 SQIVND (reference sequence). This CDR3 contains 13 residues. CDR3 amino acids: CASIGAITDTQYF. CDR3 coding DNA: TGTGCCAGTATCGGAGCAATCACAGATACGCAGTATTTT.

The CDR3 sequence is CASRGTRRLQGETQYF. CDR3 nucleotides: TGTGCCAGCAGGGGGACTAGGCGACTACAAGGAGAGACCCAGTACTTC. The V gene is TRBV28, the J gene TRBJ2-5, with 8 bases identical to TRBD2. V lost 6 bases, J lost 4 bases, and 13 bases stayed unmatched. This CDR3 is 16 amino acids long. The germline V gene encodes CDR1 MDHEN and CDR2 SYDVKM.

The chain links TRBV7-9 to TRBJ2-2, with D perhaps TRBD1 (6 bases). Germline CDR1 reads SEHNR; CDR2 reads FQNEAQ (reference sequence). The CDR3 runs 15 residues. Trimming cost V 9 bases and J 1 base, with 15 bases left between them. CDR3 protein: CASTSRTVNTGELFF. CDR3 DNA: TGTGCCAGTACATCCAGGACAGTGAACACCGGGGAGCTGTTTTTT.

The chain employs TRBV2 and TRBJ1-5, with 8 bases identical to TRBD1. V gave up 5 bases and J gave up 6 bases; unmatched junction bases: 9. The CDR3 totals 15 residues. Germline lookup yields CDR1 SNHLY and CDR2 FYNNEI. CDR3 protein: CASSSQGQGAQPQHF. CDR3 sequence (DNA): TGTGCCAGCAGTTCTCAAGGACAGGGCGCTCAGCCCCAGCATTTT. Drawing the rest from reference TRBV2 and TRBJ1-5, the complete variable domain is EPEVTQTPSHQVTQMGQEVILRCVPISNHLYFYWYRQILGQKVEFLVSFYNNEISEKSEIFDDQFSVERPDGSNFTLKIRSTKLEDSAMYFCASSSQGQGAQPQHFGDGTRLSIL.

This clone was found many times. The V and J genes are TRBV18 and TRBJ1-2; unclear D gene. This CDR3 has 12 amino acids. V gave up 4 bases and J gave up 6 bases, with 9 bases separating them. The germline V gene encodes CDR1 KGHSH and CDR2 LQKENI. The chain's CDR3 is CASSHKTDGYTF. The CDR3, as DNA: TGTGCCAGCTCACATAAAACGGATGGCTACACCTTC.

The V and J genes are TRBV11-3 and TRBJ2-3, with 9 bases identical to TRBD2. Per the germline V gene, CDR1 is SGHNT and CDR2 is YENEEA. Unmatched junction bases numbered 10, after V lost 1 base and J lost 5 bases. The CDR3 length is 17 residues. CDR3: CASSLGSSGKALDTQYF. For the CDR3, the DNA is TGTGCCAGCAGCTTAGGTTCTAGCGGGAAAGCATTAGATACGCAGTATTTT.

The chain is built from TRBV5-1 and TRBJ2-1; 8 nucleotides line up with TRBD2. The J segment lost 0 bases and the V segment lost 4 bases, leaving 3 bases of the junction unmatched. Germline V gene data show CDR1 as SGHRS and CDR2 as YFSETQ. This CDR3 contains 15 residues. CDR3 nucleotide sequence: TGCGCCAGCAGCCTAAGCGGGAGCTCCTACAATGAGCAGTTCTTC. Translation gives CASSLSGSSYNEQFF.

The chain joins TRBV24-1 to TRBJ2-2, with 10 positions matching TRBD2. The V gene end was trimmed by 1 base and the J gene end by 1 base; junction bases not matched to a gene: 2. The germline gives CDR1 KGHDR, CDR2 SFDVKD. The CDR3 runs 17 residues. Written as DNA, the CDR3 is TGTGCCACCAGTGATTTTGGACTAGCGGAGAACACCGGGGAGCTGTTTTTT. Amino acid sequence: CATSDFGLAENTGELFF.

This chain joins TRBV4-1 and TRBJ1-1, with TRBD1 identical over 8 bases. Trimming cost V 3 bases and J 3 bases; bases outside gene matches: 6. The CDR3 has 15 amino acids. The V gene's germline CDR1 is MGHRA and CDR2 YSYEKL. CDR3 protein: CASSHQDREHTEAFF. CDR3 coding DNA: TGCGCCAGCAGCCATCAGGACAGGGAGCACACTGAAGCTTTCTTT.

The chain is built from TRBV30 and TRBJ1-1; D remains unclear. V dropped 1 base and J dropped 3 bases, with 9 bases sitting between them. CDR1 is GTSNPN, CDR2 SVGIG, per germline (reference sequence). This CDR3 comprises 13 residues. The CDR3 coding sequence is TGTGCCTGGAGTGGGGCAGGATACACTGAAGCTTTCTTT. Its translation: CAWSGAGYTEAFF.

The J gene is TRBJ2-1, the V gene TRBV5-4; 10 bases agree with TRBD2. The CDR3 consists of 16 residues. V shed 3 bases, J shed 2 bases, and the junction held 5 bases outside the gene matches. The germline gives CDR1 SGHNT, CDR2 YYREEE (reference sequence). The CDR3 sequence is CASSSSGGAAYNEQFF. In DNA, the CDR3 is TGTGCCAGCAGCTCGAGCGGGGGGGCTGCCTACAATGAGCAGTTCTTC.

This chain connects TRBV3-1 (or the pseudogene TRBV3-2) to TRBJ2-3, with TRBD2 matching over 9 bases. With V trimmed by 4 bases and J by 8 bases, 4 bases remained unmatched. The germline CDR1 and CDR2 sequences are LGHDT and YNNKEL (reference sequence). This CDR3 region has 13 residues. As DNA, the CDR3 is TGTGCCAGCAGCCCCGGACTAGCGCTTACGCAGTATTTT. This encodes CASSPGLALTQYF.

The rearrangement joins TRBV27 to TRBJ1-5, with 7 positions matching TRBD1. The CDR3 is 16 residues long. Germline V lookup: CDR1 MNHEY, CDR2 SMNVEV (reference sequence). V trimming: 3 bases; J trimming: 0 bases; junction bases outside the gene matches: 5. CDR3 bases: TGTGCCAGCAGTTTTTCCCGGACAGGTAGCAATCAGCCCCAGCATTTT. Its translation is CASSFSRTGSNQPQHF.

The J gene is TRBJ2-3, the V gene TRBV6-5; possible D gene TRBD1, 5 bases. This CDR3 region has 15 residues. Germline V gives CDR1 MNHEY, CDR2 SVGAGI. Trimming took 6 bases from V and 1 from J, leaving 14 bases between them. DNA of the CDR3: TGTGCCAGCAGGGGCCAGGGTATTGGCACAGATACGCAGTATTTT. This translates into CASRGQGIGTDTQYF.

The chain uses TRBV6-5 and TRBJ2-3, with D hard to call. The CDR3 runs 12 residues. Germline-derived CDR1 and CDR2 are MNHEY and SVGAGI. V shed 6 bases and J shed 9 bases, with 13 bases lying between them. As DNA, the CDR3 is TGTGCCAGCAGGGAGCTAGTTACGACGCAGTATTTT. Translating it yields CASRELVTTQYF.

The chain recombines TRBV28 with TRBJ2-7; the match to TRBD1 covers 7 bases. Losses at the gene ends were 1 base for V and 7 bases for J; bases not matched to a gene: 10. Germline CDR1 and CDR2: MDHEN and SYDVKM. The CDR3 extends over 15 amino acids. The DNA for the CDR3 is TGTGCCAGCAGTTTATCCGGGGACAGCGTCCGTGAGCAGTACTTC. The encoded protein is CASSLSGDSVREQYF.

The chain joins TRBV5-1 to TRBJ2-3; 10 positions match TRBD1. The CDR3 is made up of 17 amino acids. The V segment lost 4 bases and the J segment 2 bases; nucleotides outside the gene matches: 10. Germline CDR1 is SGHRS and CDR2 is YFSETQ. The CDR3 sequence: CASSTWGTGEVTDTQYF. The CDR3 DNA follows: TGCGCCAGCAGCACATGGGGGACAGGGGAAGTCACAGATACGCAGTATTTT. Supplemented by reference TRBV5-1 and TRBJ2-3, the full variable domain reads KAGVTQTPRYLIKTRGQQVTLSCSPISGHRSVSWYQQTPGQGLQFLFEYFSETQRNKGNFPGRFSGRQFSNSRSEMNVSTLELGDSALYLCASSTWGTGEVTDTQYFGPGTRLTVL.

CDR3 sequence reads: CASSISGVGDTQYF. In DNA, the CDR3 is TGTGCCAGTAGTATATCGGGGGTTGGAGATACGCAGTATTTT. The rearrangement links TRBV19 to TRBJ2-3; D might be TRBD2 (6 bases). V lost 2 bases to trimming and J lost 5 bases, with 11 bases between them. The CDR3 has 14 amino acids. Germline-derived CDR1 and CDR2 are LNHDA and SQIVND (reference sequence).

This rearrangement joins TRBV11-2 to TRBJ1-1; D is ambiguous. Germline loops: CDR1 SGHAT, CDR2 FQNNGV. This CDR3 comprises 13 residues. Trimming took off 2 bases at V and 5 bases at J, with 9 bases between the two ends. DNA for the CDR3: TGTGCCAGCAGCTTAACTAGTTGGACTGAAGCTTTCTTT. Amino acids: CASSLTSWTEAFF.

This clone was detected ten times or more. V and J are TRBV14 and TRBJ2-7, with 10 bases identical to TRBD2. This CDR3 is built from 16 residues. The V gene's germline CDR1 is SGHDN and CDR2 FVKESK. V dropped 2 bases and J dropped 4; count of bases not matched to a gene: 8. CDR3 nucleotides: TGTGCCAGCAGCCAAAGACAGGGACTAGCGAGTTACGAGCAGTACTTC. It translates to CASSQRQGLASYEQYF. The whole variable domain, filled in from reference TRBV14 and TRBJ2-7, reads EAGVTQFPSHSVIEKGQTVTLRCDPISGHDNLYWYRRVMGKEIKFLLHFVKESKQDESGMPNNRFLAERTGGTYSTLKVQPAELEDSGVYFCASSQRQGLASYEQYFGPGTRLTVT.